Below are 15 T cell receptor beta chains sequenced from a single sample in a study of T cell clones after liver transplantation. Repertoires were generated with immunoSEQ multiplex PCR, while TCRdb's copy carries only in-frame clones and drops some. The table lists 90,000 to 120,000 clones, 82% of them singletons. The source was CD4+ T cells from blood, collected before liver transplant. These receptors were collected from a human donor who received a liver transplant.

This clone was seen at least ten times. The CDR3 here is CASQDSSSFSYEQYF. DNA of the CDR3: TGTGCCAGCCAGGACTCATCTTCCTTCTCCTACGAGCAGTACTTC. V usage is TRBV6-6 and J usage is TRBJ2-7; D perhaps matches TRBD2 (5 bases). V was trimmed by 8 bases and J by 0 bases, leaving 17 bases between them. CDR1 is MNHNY, CDR2 SVGAGI, per germline (reference sequence). This CDR3 is 15 amino acids long.

The chain employs TRBV19 and TRBJ1-1; TRBD1 aligns across 7 bases. V lost 5 bases and J lost 2; bases outside the gene matches: 11. The CDR3 extends over 16 amino acids. Germline-derived CDR1 and CDR2 are LNHDA and SQIVND (reference sequence). The DNA for the CDR3 is TGTGCCAGTAGTCCTAGACAGGGATTCTCTAACACTGAAGCTTTCTTT. Amino acids: CASSPRQGFSNTEAFF.

This rearrangement joins TRBV12-5 to TRBJ2-3, with TRBD1 matching over 7 bases. The CDR3 runs 14 residues. V dropped 6 bases and J dropped 2; count of bases not matched to a gene: 5. Germline CDR1 LGHNT, CDR2 FRNRAP. CDR3 sequence: CASGRDSHTDTQYF. The CDR3 coding sequence is TGTGCTAGTGGAAGGGACAGCCACACAGATACGCAGTATTTT.

The rearrangement links TRBV5-1 to TRBJ2-7, with 9 bases fitting TRBD1. V lost 0 bases to trimming and J lost 5 bases; unmatched junction nucleotides: 12. This CDR3 has 17 amino acids. Germline values: CDR1 SGHRS, CDR2 YFSETQ. Here the CDR3 DNA reads TGCGCCAGCAGCTTGGATTGGCTCGGGACAGGGTCAAACGAGCAGTACTTC. Translating gives CASSLDWLGTGSNEQYF.

This chain connects TRBV7-2 to TRBJ2-1; D is perhaps TRBD1 (7 bases). The CDR3 consists of 16 residues. CDR1 is SGHTA, CDR2 FQGNSA, per germline. The germline V and J ends were trimmed by 5 bases and 0 bases, with 14 bases remaining between them. The CDR3 DNA is TGTGCCAGCAGCGCGGGACAGTTGAGCTCCTACAATGAGCAGTTCTTC. Protein product: CASSAGQLSSYNEQFF.

This chain connects TRBV5-6 to TRBJ2-1; possibly TRBD2 for D (5 bases). The CDR3 is 14 amino acids. CDR1 is SGHDT, CDR2 YYEEEE, per germline. Trimming pared 0 bases from V and 9 bases from J, leaving 13 bases between. This CDR3 reads CASSLVRDPGEQFF. In DNA form, the CDR3 reads TGTGCCAGCAGCTTGGTGAGGGATCCGGGTGAGCAGTTCTTC.

J is TRBJ2-1 and V is TRBV11-2; 9 bases fit TRBD1. CDR3 length equals 15 residues. Germline V CDR1 and CDR2: SGHAT, FQNNGV. With V trimmed by 1 base and J by 8 bases, 6 bases remained unmatched. CDR3 sequence reads: CASSLVGTGFDEQFF. The CDR3 region has the DNA TGTGCCAGCAGCTTAGTGGGGACAGGGTTCGATGAGCAGTTCTTC.

This chain joins TRBV19 and TRBJ2-1; the D gene is possibly TRBD2 (6 bases). This CDR3 has 17 residues. V shed 3 bases and J shed 7 bases, with 22 bases lying between them. Germline values: CDR1 LNHDA, CDR2 SQIVND (reference sequence). In DNA, the CDR3 is TGTGCCAGTAGTATGCGACTAGGTCAGTGGCAGGTGAATGAGCAGTTCTTC. Its protein is CASSMRLGQWQVNEQFF.

The V and J genes are TRBV28 and TRBJ1-2; 8 nucleotides line up with TRBD1. The junction had 6 bases not matched to a gene; V was cut back by 4 bases and J by 8 bases. There are 13 residues in the CDR3. The V gene's germline CDR1 is MDHEN and CDR2 SYDVKM. CDR3 sequence reads: CASSSDRVGGYTF. The CDR3 DNA sequence: TGTGCCAGCAGTTCGGACAGGGTTGGCGGCTACACCTTC.

The chain combines TRBV7-2 with TRBJ1-3; 8 bases match TRBD1. Germline V CDR1 and CDR2: SGHTA, FQGNSA. The junction had 10 bases not matched to a gene; V was cut back by 2 bases and J by 4 bases. The CDR3 is made up of 17 amino acids. DNA of the CDR3: TGTGCCAGCAGCTTAAGTCTCACAGGGGGAGGAGGAAACACCATATATTTT. This gives the protein CASSLSLTGGGGNTIYF.

This clone was detected only once. The gene calls are TRBV4-1 and TRBJ2-1; 16 nucleotides line up with TRBD2. The germline V gene encodes CDR1 MGHRA and CDR2 YSYEKL. The CDR3 spans 18 residues. V trimming: 9 bases; J trimming: 8 bases; junction bases outside the gene matches: 16. This chain's CDR3 is CASRPGLAGGLAIHEQFF. The CDR3, as DNA: TGCGCCAGTCGACCGGGACTAGCGGGGGGGCTAGCGATCCATGAGCAGTTCTTC.

J is TRBJ2-7 and V is TRBV2; a possible D gene is TRBD2 (6 bases). Germline-derived CDR1 and CDR2 are SNHLY and FYNNEI. The CDR3 sequence is 13 residues long. Trimming took off 6 bases at V and 7 bases at J, with 16 bases between the two ends. The CDR3 nucleotides are TGTGCCAGCAGGTGGGAGGCCGTGGGGGAGCAGTACTTC. It yields the protein CASRWEAVGEQYF. Looking up the rest from reference TRBV2 and TRBJ2-7 gives the full variable domain: EPEVTQTPSHQVTQMGQEVILRCVPISNHLYFYWYRQILGQKVEFLVSFYNNEISEKSEIFDDQFSVERPDGSNFTLKIRSTKLEDSAMYFCASRWEAVGEQYFGPGTRLTVT.

This chain links TRBV7-9 with TRBJ2-2; D is unclear. The CDR3 is 14 amino acids. CDR1 is SEHNR and CDR2 is FQNEAQ in the germline V gene (reference sequence). V lost 5 bases and J 5 bases, leaving 12 bases between the germline ends. This CDR3 reads CASSARAGTGELFF. CDR3 DNA sequence: TGTGCCAGCAGCGCCCGGGCAGGTACCGGGGAGCTGTTTTTT.

A remark on this clone: A junction end diverges from the germline sequence, so it may reflect a read error. The chain is built from TRBV29-1 and TRBJ2-7, with a tentative D call TRBD2 (8 bases). This CDR3 comprises 12 residues. The germline CDR1 and CDR2 sequences are SQVTM and ANQGSEA. DNA for the CDR3: TGCAGCGTTGAAGCACCGGGAGGGGGCAGTAACTTC. Translated: CSVEAPGGGSNF.

The rearrangement uses TRBV9 and TRBJ2-1; a weak D match, TRBD1 (6 bases). V was shortened by 1 base and J by 4 bases, with 12 bases between the two germline ends. The germline CDR1 and CDR2 sequences are SGDLS and YYNGEE. The CDR3 consists of 15 residues. CDR3 nucleotide sequence: TGTGCCAGCAGCGTAAGGACAGATCTATACAATGAGCAGTTCTTC. It translates to CASSVRTDLYNEQFF.